The 24 T cell receptor beta chains reported below all come from one sample, sequenced in a study of OX40 agonist ivuxolimab in advanced cancers. Only in-frame clones appear in the TCRdb table, and some are missing; sequencing was by immunoSEQ multiplex PCR. The sample comprises some 54,000 clones, about 83% of which are singletons, and about 1.2% rests with the top ten. The sample consisted of CD4+ or CD8+ T cells sorted from blood, taken in a trial of the OX40 agonist ivuxolimab. The receptor source for this set is an adult with an advanced solid tumor such as melanoma, head and neck, liver or kidney cancer.

This chain uses TRBV7-2 with TRBJ1-1; D perhaps matches TRBD1 (5 bases). The germline CDR1 and CDR2 sequences are SGHTA and FQGNSA. The CDR3 covers 14 residues. V was shortened by 1 base and J by 4 bases, with 10 bases between the two germline ends. CDR3 nucleotide sequence: TGTGCCAGCAGCTTAGGGGGCTGGGTCACTGAAGCTTTCTTT. This encodes CASSLGGWVTEAFF.

V and J are TRBV19 and TRBJ2-7, with TRBD2 matching 7 bases. CDR3 length: 15 amino acids. Germline CDR1 is LNHDA and CDR2 is SQIVND (reference sequence). V was clipped by 5 bases and J by 0 bases; unmatched bases: 7. The CDR3 bases are TGTGCCAGTAGTGCAGCGGGGATCCGCTCCTACGAGCAGTACTTC. It codes for CASSAAGIRSYEQYF.

In this sample, this clone turned up a few times. The chain carries TRBV7-6 and TRBJ1-3; TRBD1 is a possible D gene (5 bases). In germline, CDR1 is SGHVS, CDR2 FNYEAQ. The length of the CDR3 is 16 residues. V was shortened by 2 bases and J by 1 base, with 12 bases between the two germline ends. DNA of the CDR3: TGTGCCAGCAGCTTAATCGACAGTATATCTGGAAACACCATATATTTT. Protein product: CASSLIDSISGNTIYF.

This clone was observed a handful of times. The genes are TRBV7-2 and TRBJ2-1; D ambiguous. Trimming pared 1 base from V and 5 bases from J, leaving 6 bases between. Germline V gene lookup returns CDR1 SGHTA and CDR2 FQGNSA. The CDR3 is 13 residues long. In DNA, the CDR3 is TGTGCCAGCAGCTTAGACAGAAACAATGAGCAGTTCTTC. This sequence encodes CASSLDRNNEQFF.

CDR3 DNA sequence: TGTGCCACCAGCAGAGAAGACGCTGGTGGCACAGATACGCAGTATTTT. It translates to CATSREDAGGTDTQYF. V usage is TRBV15 and J usage is TRBJ2-3; no definite D call. Per the germline V gene, CDR1 is LNHNV and CDR2 is YYDKDF (reference sequence). V shed 0 bases and J shed 1 base, with 11 bases lying between them. The CDR3 consists of 16 residues.

In this sample, this clone turned up once. This chain uses TRBV11-1 with TRBJ2-3; maybe TRBD1 (6 bases). Trimming removed 9 bases from V and 0 bases from J, with 10 bases in between. Germline V CDR1 and CDR2: SGHAT, FQDESV (reference sequence). The CDR3 contains 13 residues. The CDR3 loop reads CASRGQSTDTQYF. The CDR3 coding sequence is TGTGCCAGTCGCGGACAGAGCACAGATACGCAGTATTTT. The full variable domain, rest sourced from reference TRBV11-1 and TRBJ2-3, is EAEVAQSPRYKITEKSQAVAFWCDPISGHATLYWYRQILGQGPELLVQFQDESVVDDSQLPKDRFSAERLKGVDSTLKIQPAELGDSAMYLCASRGQSTDTQYFGPGTRLTVL.

In this sample, this clone turned up once. CDR3 sequence (DNA): TGCGCCAGCAGCCAAGATAGTGGTGGTGATGTCAGCAGGAATAAGCAGTTCTTC. It encodes CASSQDSGGDVSRNKQFF. The chain links TRBV4-1 to TRBJ2-1; D not resolved. The CDR3 is 18 amino acids. The V gene's germline CDR1 is MGHRA and CDR2 YSYEKL. The V gene lost 0 bases and the J gene lost 11 bases, with 26 bases spanning the gap.

Here the CDR3 reads CASSLGQGRESGANVLTF. The CDR3, as DNA: TGCGCCAGCAGCTTGGGACAGGGAAGGGAATCTGGGGCCAACGTCCTGACTTTC. The rearrangement joins TRBV5-1 to TRBJ2-6, with 7 bases identical to TRBD1. The trim removed 0 bases at V and 1 base at J, leaving 7 bases unmatched. The CDR3 extends over 18 amino acids. CDR1 and CDR2 from the germline V gene are SGHRS and YFSETQ. Together with reference TRBV5-1 and TRBJ2-6, the CDR3 gives the full variable domain: KAGVTQTPRYLIKTRGQQVTLSCSPISGHRSVSWYQQTPGQGLQFLFEYFSETQRNKGNFPGRFSGRQFSNSRSEMNVSTLELGDSALYLCASSLGQGRESGANVLTFGAGSRLTVL.

V gene TRBV11-2 combines with J gene TRBJ2-1; TRBD2 matches 9 bases. The V and J ends lost 5 bases and 7 bases, in that order; junction bases with no gene match: 9. In germline, CDR1 is SGHAT, CDR2 FQNNGV. The CDR3 sequence is 15 residues long. The CDR3 bases are TGTGCCAGCAGCGCATTAGCGGGAGAGAGGAATGAGCAGTTCTTC. Residues: CASSALAGERNEQFF.

The chain combines TRBV4-3 with TRBJ1-2; D gene ambiguous. This CDR3 contains 13 residues. V was clipped by 1 base and J by 6 bases, with 9 bases between them. Looked up from germline, CDR1 is LGHNA and CDR2 is YSLEER. CDR3 DNA sequence: TGCGCCAGCAGCCAAGTTGCCAGTCATGGCTACACCTTC. Its protein is CASSQVASHGYTF.

The rearrangement links TRBV5-1 to TRBJ2-2; 11 bases map to TRBD2. The CDR3 has 16 amino acids. Germline CDR1 and CDR2: SGHRS and YFSETQ. Trimming cost V 4 bases and J 1 base; bases outside gene matches: 3. The CDR3 spells CASSRGLAGNTGELFF. For the CDR3, the DNA is TGCGCCAGCAGCCGAGGACTAGCGGGGAACACCGGGGAGCTGTTTTTT.

This chain uses TRBV5-1 with TRBJ2-1; D call uncertain. V was cut by 4 bases and J by 0 bases, with 14 bases left in between. Looked up from germline, CDR1 is SGHRS and CDR2 is YFSETQ. This CDR3 is 16 amino acids long. CDR3 region: CASSTQPSSSYNEQFF. Here the CDR3 DNA reads TGCGCCAGCAGCACACAACCTTCGAGCTCCTACAATGAGCAGTTCTTC.

Comments on this clone: The sample holds other DNA sequences that translate to the same CDR3. The chain links TRBV28 to TRBJ1-2, with a tentative D call TRBD1 (5 bases). This CDR3 spans 12 amino acids. V lost 4 bases to trimming and J lost 2 bases, with 5 bases between them. CDR1 MDHEN and CDR2 SYDVKM come from the germline V gene. The DNA of the CDR3 is TGTGCCAGCAGTTGGGGGAACTATGGCTACACCTTC. The encoded protein is CASSWGNYGYTF.

This sequence joins TRBV7-3 and TRBJ1-2, with TRBD1 matching 9 bases. CDR3 size: 13 residues. Germline V gene lookup returns CDR1 SGHTA and CDR2 FQGTGA. Unmatched junction bases numbered 4, after V lost 5 bases and J lost 6 bases. As DNA, the CDR3 is TGTGCCAGCAGCAGGGACAGGGAGGATGGCTACACCTTC. As protein: CASSRDREDGYTF.

This chain connects TRBV7-9 to TRBJ2-3; D possibly corresponds to TRBD1 (5 bases). Germline V gives CDR1 SEHNR, CDR2 FQNEAQ (reference sequence). This CDR3 is 17 amino acids long. V lost 1 base, J lost 5 bases, and 19 bases lay in between. The CDR3 protein is CASSLDLGGRVGDTQYF. CDR3 nucleotide sequence: TGTGCCAGCAGCTTAGATCTCGGTGGCAGGGTAGGAGATACGCAGTATTTT.

The chain uses TRBV21-1 and TRBJ2-5. TRBV21-1 is tagged as a pseudogene. The CDR3 sequence is 20 residues long. CDR3: CASSKPEACGAGPHEETQYF. The CDR3 DNA follows: TGTGCCAGCAGCAAACCGGAGGCATGTGGGGCAGGGCCACACGAGGAGACCCAGTACTTC.

This clone was recorded a few times. The J gene is TRBJ2-7, the V gene TRBV2; D uncertain. Germline V gives CDR1 SNHLY, CDR2 FYNNEI. The CDR3 contains 13 residues. Trimming removed 8 bases at V and 0 bases at J, with 11 bases between. The CDR3 DNA reads TGTGCCAGCCGGAACAGTAACTCCTACGAGCAGTACTTC. Protein sequence: CASRNSNSYEQYF.

The V call is TRBV28, the J call TRBJ1-1; 7 bases are a match to TRBD1. This CDR3 region has 13 residues. The germline CDR1 and CDR2 sequences are MDHEN and SYDVKM. J gave up 2 bases and V 8 bases, and 5 bases lay outside the gene matches. CDR3 DNA: TGTGCCAGCCGCCGACAGGGAAACACTGAAGCTTTCTTT. Protein product: CASRRQGNTEAFF.

This clone was observed once. This sequence joins TRBV28 and TRBJ1-5, with TRBD1 as a possible D gene (5 bases). With 2 bases removed from V and 6 bases from J, the gap between germline ends came to 11 bases. The CDR3 has 14 amino acids. CDR1 and CDR2 from the germline V gene are MDHEN and SYDVKM. The CDR3 region is CASSLITGLQPQHF. As DNA, the CDR3 is TGTGCCAGCAGTTTAATCACGGGGCTTCAGCCCCAGCATTTT.

The chain uses TRBV28 and TRBJ1-3, with a tentative D call TRBD1 (5 bases). This CDR3 has 16 amino acids. The ends were cut back, 5 bases at V and 0 bases at J, with 14 bases in the middle. Germline V gene data show CDR1 as MDHEN and CDR2 as SYDVKM. CDR3 bases: TGTGCCAGCAGTGTAGTCTCAGGGTACTCTGGAAACACCATATATTTT. It codes for CASSVVSGYSGNTIYF.

V is TRBV6-5 and J is TRBJ1-2, with 12 bases aligning to TRBD1. Per germline, CDR1 MNHEY and CDR2 SVGAGI. V lost 2 bases and J lost 14; bases outside the gene matches: 9. The CDR3 runs 14 residues. As DNA, the CDR3 is TGTGCCAGCAGTTACCCCGGGACAGGGGGCGCCTGGACCTTC. It codes for CASSYPGTGGAWTF.

The V gene is TRBV7-8, the J gene TRBJ1-1, with a tentative D call TRBD1 (5 bases). CDR3 length: 16 amino acids. The V end was cut by 1 base, the J end by 5 bases, with 17 bases between. Germline lookup yields CDR1 SGHVS and CDR2 FQNEAQ. CDR3 amino acids: CASSLVGTGRGTEAFF. In nucleotides, the CDR3 is TGTGCCAGCAGCTTAGTGGGGACGGGGCGGGGAACTGAAGCTTTCTTT.

The chain is built from TRBV19 and TRBJ1-1; no reliable D call. Germline V gene lookup returns CDR1 LNHDA and CDR2 SQIVND (reference sequence). V was trimmed by 3 bases and J by 8 bases, leaving 16 bases between them. The CDR3 is made up of 14 amino acids. The CDR3 reads CASSIVNRRGEAFF. The CDR3 bases are TGTGCCAGTAGTATCGTAAACCGACGAGGGGAAGCTTTCTTT.

This clone was picked up one time. The chain recombines TRBV11-2 with TRBJ2-3, with TRBD1 as a possible D gene (6 bases). V was shortened by 5 bases and J by 5 bases, with 11 bases between the two germline ends. Germline CDR1 reads SGHAT; CDR2 reads FQNNGV. This CDR3 is 13 amino acids long. CDR3: CASSNSRGDTQYF. The CDR3 coding sequence is TGTGCCAGCAGCAACTCCAGGGGAGATACGCAGTATTTT.